This T cell receptor beta chain was captured by sequencing in a study of blood T cell repertoires in COVID-19. Across the whole study: Samples representing acute and convalescent COVID-19 were sourced from the United States, Italy and Spain. PBMCs, B-cell-depleted T cells, or T cells were the source of the cDNA or gDNA that made up the material.

Germline assignment: CDR1 KGHSH and CDR2 LQKENI. The CDR3 is 15 residues long. V gave up 2 bases and J gave up 7 bases; unmatched junction bases: 8. Authors' analysis steps: Reference gene primers were amplified, and this amplification served to estimate nucleated cell counts. Data came from immunoSEQ multiplex PCR; TCRdb stores just in-frame clones and leaves some out. That table is the source of V, J and clone size, and D and trimming were worked out from the DNA. Here the sample spans about 54,000 clones, more than 80% being singletons. This receptor was taken from a woman in her sixties with acute or convalescent COVID-19. Sequences were obtained from peripheral blood. The chain is built from TRBV18 and TRBJ1-5, with 7 bases identical to TRBD1. CDR3 amino acids: CASSPTTGTEQPQHF. The DNA of the CDR3 is TGTGCCAGCTCACCAACGACAGGGACGGAGCAGCCCCAGCATTTT.